The present TCR beta chain was sequenced within a study of blood T cells in healthy people across ages. Study-level background: Template-switching capture recovered about one barcoded beta molecule per two T cells. General observations from the study: TCR beta diversity tracked closely with naive T cell percentage.

Looked up from germline, CDR1 is SGHTA and CDR2 is FQGNSA. V was trimmed by 0 bases and J by 4 bases, leaving 13 bases between them. This CDR3 is built from 15 residues. The use of a sample-barcoded 5' primer and a J-beta primer mix characterized a second PCR of about 7 to 12 cycles. In TCRdb, the 5' RACE reads were re-called with MiXCR into one record per CDR3 protein. This sample has roughly 2 million distinct CDR3 sequences, with less than 50% found just once. Note on this clonotype: The target antigen is unknown.

Total RNA amounts of at least 5 micrograms were extracted per sample. The gene calls are TRBV7-2 and TRBJ2-7, with D tentatively TRBD1 or TRBD2 (5 bases each). Input material: blood. This clonotype was sampled from a middle-aged woman in good health. The CDR3 DNA sequence: TGTGCCAGCAGCTTAGCGGGGGACCCTTTTTACGAGCAGTACTTC. This encodes CASSLAGDPFYEQYF.